The source of this TCR beta chain is a study of control samples from healthy donors and cancer patients (dated by TCRdb to the early 2020s). Ends trimmed: V by 4 bases, J by 4 bases; bases unmatched to a gene: 9. The CDR3 runs 17 residues from the cysteine to the phenylalanine. Only the CDR3 DNA is retained, 51 bases long and in frame from the first base. The germline V gene (reference sequence) provides CDR1 LGHDT and CDR2 YNNKEL. To prepare the library, the immunoSEQ multiplex PCR assay was applied. The source is immuneACCESS, and TCRdb retained only in-frame sequences with V and J called. Part of the clones is not carried over; for the studies checked, unresolved V genes explain less than half of this, and the remainder is unexplained. Across this sample there are approximately 98,000 clones, with 82% seen only once. The ten largest clonotypes hold about 5.9% of the sample. This clone was recorded once. The antigen this receptor binds is unknown. Base qualities are missing; no much larger clone stands one base away.

The chain uses TRBV3-1 (or the pseudogene TRBV3-2) and TRBJ2-5, and TRBD2 aligns with 13 junction nucleotides. Material for sequencing was blood. The TCR was taken from a young man in good health. The DNA sequence is TGTGCCAGCAGCCTCCGGACTAGCGGGGGCCCCGGAGAGACCCAGTACTTC. Its product reads: CASSLRTSGGPGETQYF.